The 20 T cell receptor beta chains reported below all come from one sample, sequenced in a study of tumor-infiltrating lymphocytes in localized non-small cell lung cancer. The method was immunoSEQ multiplex PCR; TCRdb's version includes in-frame clones alone and lacks a portion of them. The sample holds several thousand clones, 66% seen once. The sequenced sample consisted of lung tumor tissue. These receptors all come from a human donor with non-small cell lung cancer.

The chain joins TRBV6-6 to TRBJ2-2; perhaps TRBD1 as D (8 bases). Trimming pared 5 bases from V and 7 bases from J, leaving 17 bases between. This CDR3 contains 15 residues. Germline values: CDR1 MNHNY, CDR2 SVGAGI (reference sequence). This chain's CDR3 is CASSRTGRVIGELFF. The CDR3 bases are TGTGCCAGCAGTCGGACAGGGAGGGTTATCGGGGAGCTGTTTTTT.

This clone appeared a single time. V is TRBV25-1 and J is TRBJ1-2; D is ambiguous. This CDR3 is built from 14 residues. Trimming took off 0 bases at V and 0 bases at J, with 5 bases between the two ends. CDR1 is MGHDK, CDR2 SYGVNS, per germline. The CDR3 sequence: CASSEYWTNYGYTF. The CDR3 DNA follows: TGTGCCAGCAGTGAATACTGGACTAACTATGGCTACACCTTC.

CDR3: CASSLGQGDQPQHF. The DNA for the CDR3 is TGCGCCAGCAGCTTGGGTCAGGGTGATCAGCCCCAGCATTTT. V is TRBV5-1 and J is TRBJ1-5; possibly TRBD1 for D (5 bases). Deletions cut 0 bases from V and 5 bases from J, with 9 bases between. CDR1 and CDR2 (germline): SGHRS, YFSETQ. This CDR3 has 14 residues.

This clone turned up a few times. As DNA, the CDR3 is TGTGCCACCAGCAGAGTAGTAACTGAAGCTTTCTTT. Protein sequence: CATSRVVTEAFF. This chain joins TRBV15 and TRBJ1-1; D is unclear. V was clipped by 1 base and J by 5 bases, with 5 bases between them. The CDR3 has 12 amino acids. The germline gives CDR1 LNHNV, CDR2 YYDKDF (reference sequence).

The chain combines TRBV6-1 with TRBJ1-4; the D is unclear. Germline V CDR1 and CDR2: MNHNS, SASEGT. This CDR3 has 14 residues. The ends were cut back, 6 bases at V and 8 bases at J, with 16 bases in the middle. Here the CDR3 DNA reads TGTGCCAGCAGCCCAAGTGGTTCAGTAGAAAAACTGTTTTTT. Translation: CASSPSGSVEKLFF.

This chain uses TRBV4-1 with TRBJ1-5; D is unresolved. The CDR3 length is 16 residues. Germline lookup yields CDR1 MGHRA and CDR2 YSYEKL. V was clipped by 4 bases and J by 7 bases, with 20 bases between them. In DNA, the CDR3 is TGCGCCAGCAGCCTCGAGGTGGCCCACCCCAACCAGCCCCAGCATTTT. Its translation: CASSLEVAHPNQPQHF.

A single count supports this clone. V usage is TRBV27 and J usage is TRBJ1-2; 7 bases are a match to TRBD1. CDR1 and CDR2 (germline): MNHEY, SMNVEV (reference sequence). The CDR3 loop spans 12 amino acids. Germline trimming cut 5 bases from V and 7 bases from J; bases unmatched to any gene: 4. The CDR3 here is CASSAQGSGYTF. CDR3 coding DNA: TGTGCCAGCAGTGCACAGGGGAGTGGCTACACCTTC.

This clone has only a few counts. The chain is built from TRBV7-8 and TRBJ2-7; weak D call: TRBD2 (5 bases). V shed 4 bases and J shed 5 bases, with 12 bases lying between them. Germline CDR1 SGHVS, CDR2 FQNEAQ. The CDR3 extends over 13 amino acids. For the CDR3, the DNA is TGTGCCAGCAGCTCCCAGGTGGGAGACGAGCAGTACGTC. Residues: CASSSQVGDEQYV.

CDR3 amino acids: CASSPLSNTEAFF. CDR3 nucleotides: TGTGCCAGCAGCCCTTTAAGTAACACTGAAGCTTTCTTT. The V call is TRBV5-4, the J call TRBJ1-1; no firm D call. There are 13 residues in the CDR3. From germline, CDR1 is SGHNT and CDR2 YYREEE (reference sequence). V was clipped by 4 bases and J by 2 bases, with 9 bases between them.

V gene TRBV5-6 combines with J gene TRBJ2-7, with D unresolved. In germline, CDR1 is SGHDT, CDR2 YYEEEE. The CDR3 covers 14 residues. The ends were cut back, 4 bases at V and 0 bases at J, with 11 bases in the middle. The CDR3 region is CASSLAVSSYEQYF. As DNA, the CDR3 is TGTGCCAGCAGCCTCGCCGTGAGCTCCTACGAGCAGTACTTC. Together with reference TRBV5-6 and TRBJ2-7, the CDR3 gives the full variable domain: DAGVTQSPTHLIKTRGQQVTLRCSPKSGHDTVSWYQQALGQGPQFIFQYYEEEERQRGNFPDRFSGHQFPNYSSELNVNALLLGDSALYLCASSLAVSSYEQYFGPGTRLTVT.

The chain recombines TRBV12-2 with TRBJ1-2; TRBD1, as called in the table, went unchecked against the DNA. TRBV12-2 is described as a pseudogene. The length of the CDR3 is 15 residues. In nucleotides, the CDR3 is TGTGCAAGTCGCTTAGCGCGGGACAGAATCCATGGCTACACCTTC. Translation gives CASRLARDRIHGYTF.

This clone has a handful of counts. The chain joins TRBV14 to TRBJ1-6; D gene uncertain. V gave up 1 base and J gave up 10 bases, with 11 bases separating them. This CDR3 comprises 14 residues. Germline V gives CDR1 SGHDN, CDR2 FVKESK. The CDR3 protein is CASSQGHYTSPLHF. DNA of the CDR3: TGTGCCAGCAGCCAAGGGCATTATACCTCACCCCTCCACTTT.

The chain recombines TRBV28 with TRBJ2-7, with no clear D. The CDR3 is made up of 11 amino acids. Germline CDR1 is MDHEN and CDR2 is SYDVKM. V lost 5 bases and J 7 bases, leaving 9 bases between the germline ends. The CDR3 loop reads CASSADWEQYV. The DNA of the CDR3 is TGTGCCAGCAGTGCCGACTGGGAGCAGTACGTC.

V gene TRBV5-1 combines with J gene TRBJ2-2; 9 nucleotides agree with TRBD1. The CDR3 covers 15 residues. Germline V gives CDR1 SGHRS, CDR2 YFSETQ. V was pared by 3 bases and J by 2 bases, with 2 bases of the junction left unmatched. The CDR3 DNA sequence: TGCGCCAGCAGCTGGGACAGGGCAAACACCGGGGAGCTGTTTTTT. Its translation: CASSWDRANTGELFF.

The chain has TRBV6-5 and TRBJ1-1; no clear D gene. Trimming shortened V by 2 bases and J by 2 bases, and 12 bases separated the two germline ends. The CDR3 consists of 15 residues. Germline CDR1 and CDR2: MNHEY and SVGAGI. CDR3 sequence reads: CASSYAEQTNTEAFF. The CDR3 nucleotides read TGTGCCAGCAGTTACGCGGAACAGACCAACACTGAAGCTTTCTTT.

The chain combines TRBV5-1 with TRBJ2-1, with 14 bases matching TRBD2. Germline V lookup: CDR1 SGHRS, CDR2 YFSETQ. This CDR3 contains 17 residues. J lost 7 bases, V lost 0 bases, and 6 bases had no gene match. CDR3 bases: TGCGCCAGCAGCTTGGAAGGGACTAGCGGGAGTCGGAATGAGCAGTTCTTC. It yields the protein CASSLEGTSGSRNEQFF.

The chain combines TRBV14 with TRBJ2-5; 7 positions agree with TRBD2. With 1 base clipped from V and 4 bases from J, the junction kept 9 bases outside the gene matches. CDR1 and CDR2 (germline): SGHDN, FVKESK. The CDR3 extends over 16 amino acids. Here the CDR3 DNA reads TGTGCCAGCAGCCAAGGGAGATCTAGCGGCACAGAGACCCAGTACTTC. This gives the protein CASSQGRSSGTETQYF.

The genes are TRBV6-1 and TRBJ2-3; 10 bases are shared with TRBD2. Germline V gives CDR1 MNHNS, CDR2 SASEGT. This CDR3 has 15 residues. The ends lost 7 bases at V and 5 bases at J; junction bases unmatched: 9. This CDR3 is CASMVLAGSKDTQYF. CDR3 sequence (DNA): TGTGCCAGCATGGTACTAGCGGGATCAAAAGATACGCAGTATTTT.

The chain's CDR3 is CASSLQGGGGTEAFF. CDR3 DNA sequence: TGTGCCAGCAGCCTACAGGGGGGAGGGGGCACTGAAGCTTTCTTT. V is TRBV9 and J is TRBJ1-1; TRBD1 aligns across 8 bases. The germline gives CDR1 SGDLS, CDR2 YYNGEE. CDR3 size: 15 residues. The ends lost 4 bases at V and 4 bases at J; junction bases unmatched: 9. The full variable domain, completed using reference TRBV9 and TRBJ1-1, is DSGVTQTPKHLITATGQRVTLRCSPRSGDLSVYWYQQSLDQGLQFLIQYYNGEERAKGNILERFSAQQFPDLHSELNLSSLELGDSALYFCASSLQGGGGTEAFFGQGTRLTVV.

V and J are TRBV5-6 and TRBJ1-2; 8 nucleotides agree with TRBD1. Germline V gives CDR1 SGHDT, CDR2 YYEEEE. The CDR3 contains 14 residues. With V trimmed by 2 bases and J by 8 bases, 8 bases remained unmatched. The CDR3 region is CASSFWTGTGGYTF. CDR3 nucleotides: TGTGCCAGCAGCTTTTGGACAGGGACGGGAGGCTACACCTTC.